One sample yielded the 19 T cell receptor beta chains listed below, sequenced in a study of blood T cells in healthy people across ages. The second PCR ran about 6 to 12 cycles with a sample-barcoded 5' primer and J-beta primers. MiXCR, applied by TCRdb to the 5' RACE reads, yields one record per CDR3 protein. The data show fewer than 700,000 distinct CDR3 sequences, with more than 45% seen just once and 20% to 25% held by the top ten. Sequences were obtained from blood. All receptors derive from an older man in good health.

CDR3 DNA: TGCAGTGCTAGATCCCCGGGACAGGGGACATACAAGCAGTACTTC. It codes for CSARSPGQGTYKQYF. V is TRBV20-1 and J is TRBJ2-7; 10 bases map to TRBD1. Per the germline V gene, CDR1 is DFQATT and CDR2 is SNEGSKA (reference sequence). The V and J ends lost 2 bases and 8 bases, in that order; junction bases with no gene match: 12. CDR3 length equals 15 residues.

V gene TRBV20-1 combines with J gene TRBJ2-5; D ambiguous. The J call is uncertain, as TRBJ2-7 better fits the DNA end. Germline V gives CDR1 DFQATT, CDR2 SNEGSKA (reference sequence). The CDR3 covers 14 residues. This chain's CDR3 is CSARDYRSSHEQYF. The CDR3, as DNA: TGCAGTGCTAGAGATTATCGGAGTTCCCACGAGCAGTACTTC.

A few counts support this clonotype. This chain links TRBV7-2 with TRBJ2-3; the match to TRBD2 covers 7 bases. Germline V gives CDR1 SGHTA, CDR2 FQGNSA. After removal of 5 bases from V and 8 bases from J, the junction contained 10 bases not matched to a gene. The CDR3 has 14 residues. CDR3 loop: CASSPRPSGATQYF. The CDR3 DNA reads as TGTGCCAGCAGCCCCCGACCCAGCGGGGCTACGCAGTATTTT.

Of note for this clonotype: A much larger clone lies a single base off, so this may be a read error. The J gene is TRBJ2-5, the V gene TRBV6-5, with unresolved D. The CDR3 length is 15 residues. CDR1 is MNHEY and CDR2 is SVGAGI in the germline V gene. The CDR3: CASGYSFRRQETQYF. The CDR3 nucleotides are TGTGCCAGCGGTTACTCGTTCAGGCGGCAAGAGACCCAGTACTTC.

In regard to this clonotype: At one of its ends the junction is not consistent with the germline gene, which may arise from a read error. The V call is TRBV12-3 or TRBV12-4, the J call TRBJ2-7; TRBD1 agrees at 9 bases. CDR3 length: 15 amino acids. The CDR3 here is CANSPKGTGLLEQYF. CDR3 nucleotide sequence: TGTGCCAACAGTCCAAAAGGGACAGGGCTACTCGAGCAGTACTTC.

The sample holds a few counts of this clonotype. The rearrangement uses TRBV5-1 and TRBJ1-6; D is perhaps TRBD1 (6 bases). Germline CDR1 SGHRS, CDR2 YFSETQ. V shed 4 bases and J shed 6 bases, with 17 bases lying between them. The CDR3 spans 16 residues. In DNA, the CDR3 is TGCGCCAGCAGCCCGGACAGTCGGGCACGTAATTCACCCCTCCACTTT. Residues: CASSPDSRARNSPLHF.

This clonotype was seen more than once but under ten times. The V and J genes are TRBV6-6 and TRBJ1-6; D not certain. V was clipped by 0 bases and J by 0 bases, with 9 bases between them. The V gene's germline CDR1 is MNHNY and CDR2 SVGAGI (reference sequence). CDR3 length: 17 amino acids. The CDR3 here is CASSYSPSSSYNSPLHF. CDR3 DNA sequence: TGTGCCAGCAGTTACTCCCCCAGTAGCTCCTATAATTCACCCCTCCACTTT.

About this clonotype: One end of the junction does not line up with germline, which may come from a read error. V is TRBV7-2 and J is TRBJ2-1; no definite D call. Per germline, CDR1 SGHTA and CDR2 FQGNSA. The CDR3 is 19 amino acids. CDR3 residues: CVSSLGFFADRASYNEQFF. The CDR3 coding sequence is TGTGTCAGCAGCCTCGGCTTCTTTGCTGACCGGGCATCCTACAATGAGCAGTTCTTC.

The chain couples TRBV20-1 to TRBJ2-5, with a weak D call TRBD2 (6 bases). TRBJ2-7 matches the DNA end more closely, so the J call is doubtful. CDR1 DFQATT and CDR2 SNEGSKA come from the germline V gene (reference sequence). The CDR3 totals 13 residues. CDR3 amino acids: CSAGGGATYEQYF. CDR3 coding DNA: TGCAGTGCCGGCGGAGGGGCGACCTACGAGCAGTACTTC.

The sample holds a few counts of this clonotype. CDR3 sequence (DNA): TGCAGTGCTAACGAAAACCTATACGAGCAGTACTTC. Translated, it gives CSANENLYEQYF. This chain uses TRBV20-1 with TRBJ2-7; D is uncertain. The CDR3 has 12 amino acids. V gave up 4 bases and J gave up 4 bases, with 11 bases separating them. CDR1 is DFQATT, CDR2 SNEGSKA, per germline (reference sequence).

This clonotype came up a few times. For the CDR3, the DNA is TGTGCCACCAGCAGAGCGTCCGGGACTAGCGTAGAGCAGTTCTTC. Its protein product is CATSRASGTSVEQFF. This rearrangement joins TRBV15 to TRBJ2-1; 10 nucleotides agree with TRBD2. The CDR3 has 15 residues. V shed 1 base, J shed 10 bases, and the junction held 7 bases outside the gene matches. Germline V gene lookup returns CDR1 LNHNV and CDR2 YYDKDF (reference sequence).

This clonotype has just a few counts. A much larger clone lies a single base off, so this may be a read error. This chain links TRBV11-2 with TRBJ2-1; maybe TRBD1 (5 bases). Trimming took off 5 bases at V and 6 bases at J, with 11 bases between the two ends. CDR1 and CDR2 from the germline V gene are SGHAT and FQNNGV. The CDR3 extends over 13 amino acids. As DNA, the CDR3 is TGTGCCAGCAGCGCGACAGCGCTCAATGAGCAGTTCTTC. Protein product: CASSATALNEQFF.

CDR3 coding DNA: TGCAGTGCTAGAAGCGGCAGGGGGGATGGCTACACCTTC. This encodes CSARSGRGDGYTF. V and J are TRBV20-1 and TRBJ1-2; 7 nucleotides agree with TRBD1. The V segment lost 2 bases and the J segment 6 bases; nucleotides outside the gene matches: 6. Looked up from germline, CDR1 is DFQATT and CDR2 is SNEGSKA (reference sequence). This CDR3 spans 13 amino acids.

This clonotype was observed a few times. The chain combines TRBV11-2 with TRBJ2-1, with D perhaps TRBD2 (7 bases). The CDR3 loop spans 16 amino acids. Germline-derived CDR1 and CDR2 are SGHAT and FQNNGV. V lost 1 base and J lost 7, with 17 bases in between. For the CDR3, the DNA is TGTGCCAGCAGCTTAGTGTCGGGGGGCCCGACAAATGAGCAGTTCTTC. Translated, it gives CASSLVSGGPTNEQFF.

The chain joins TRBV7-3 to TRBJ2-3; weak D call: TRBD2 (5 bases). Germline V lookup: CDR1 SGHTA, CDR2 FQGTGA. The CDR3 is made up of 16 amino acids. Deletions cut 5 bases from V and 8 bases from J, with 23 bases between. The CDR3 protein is CASSLERVRLEGTQYF. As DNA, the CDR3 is TGTGCCAGCAGCCTAGAGAGGGTCAGGCTTGAAGGTACGCAGTATTTT.

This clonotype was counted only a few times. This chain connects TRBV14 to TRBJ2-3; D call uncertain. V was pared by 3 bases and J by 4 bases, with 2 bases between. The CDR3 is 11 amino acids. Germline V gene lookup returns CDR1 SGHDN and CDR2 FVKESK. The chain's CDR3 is CASSQSDTQYF. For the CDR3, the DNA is TGTGCCAGCAGCCAGTCAGATACGCAGTATTTT.

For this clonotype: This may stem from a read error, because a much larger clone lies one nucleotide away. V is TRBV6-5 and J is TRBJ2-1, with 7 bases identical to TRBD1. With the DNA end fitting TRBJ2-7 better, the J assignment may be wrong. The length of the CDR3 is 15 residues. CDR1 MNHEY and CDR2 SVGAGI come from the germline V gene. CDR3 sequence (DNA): TGTGCCAGCAGTTACGGAGGACAGGCCTACAATGAGCAGTACTTC. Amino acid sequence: CASSYGGQAYNEQYF.

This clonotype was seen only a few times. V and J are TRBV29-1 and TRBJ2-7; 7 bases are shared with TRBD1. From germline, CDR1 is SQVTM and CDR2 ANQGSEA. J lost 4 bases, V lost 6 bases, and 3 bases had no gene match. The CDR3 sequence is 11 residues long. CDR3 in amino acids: CSVVTGYEQYF. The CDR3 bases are TGCAGCGTCGTGACAGGGTACGAGCAGTACTTC.

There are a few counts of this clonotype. CDR3 in amino acids: CASSQDLAGREQFF. In DNA, the CDR3 is TGCGCCAGCAGCCAAGATCTAGCCGGGCGCGAGCAGTTCTTC. The rearrangement uses TRBV4-3 and TRBJ2-1, with D maybe TRBD2 (5 bases). V was cut by 0 bases and J by 10 bases, with 13 bases left in between. This CDR3 comprises 14 residues. Germline CDR1 is LGHNA and CDR2 is YSLEER.